The clone carrying this TCR beta chain was detected only once. Individuals drawn from about two dozen US areas were about 18 to 100 years old. Only in-frame clones appear in the TCRdb table, and some are missing; sequencing was by immunoSEQ multiplex PCR. The data hold about 280,000 clones, with around 93% observed a single time. The sample originates from a study of blood T cell repertoires in COVID-19. At the level of the study: The United States, Italy and Spain supplied acute and convalescent COVID-19 samples. Sources were T cells, B-cell-depleted T cells, or PBMCs; the material itself was cDNA or gDNA.

V lost 5 bases and J lost 8, with 11 bases in between. Germline loops: CDR1 MDHEN, CDR2 SYDVKM. The CDR3 has 12 amino acids. This chain uses TRBV28 with TRBJ2-3; D possibly corresponds to TRBD2 (6 bases). Sample: PBMCs or T cells enriched from blood (not recorded which). The receptor's source is a man in his forties who had been exposed to COVID-19. This chain's CDR3 is CASSPGTSTQYF. CDR3 coding DNA: TGTGCCAGCAGTCCAGGGACTTCTACGCAGTATTTT.